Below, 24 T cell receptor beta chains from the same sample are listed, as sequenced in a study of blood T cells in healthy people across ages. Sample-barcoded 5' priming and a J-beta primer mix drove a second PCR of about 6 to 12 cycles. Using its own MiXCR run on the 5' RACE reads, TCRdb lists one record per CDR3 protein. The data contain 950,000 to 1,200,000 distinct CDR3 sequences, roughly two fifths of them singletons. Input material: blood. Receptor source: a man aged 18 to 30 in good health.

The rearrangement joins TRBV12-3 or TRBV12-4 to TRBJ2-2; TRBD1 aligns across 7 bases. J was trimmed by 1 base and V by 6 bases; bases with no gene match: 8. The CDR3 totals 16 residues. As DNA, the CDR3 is TGTGCCAGCAGCCACGTTCCAGGGGGGAACACCGGGGAGCTGTTTTTT. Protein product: CASSHVPGGNTGELFF.

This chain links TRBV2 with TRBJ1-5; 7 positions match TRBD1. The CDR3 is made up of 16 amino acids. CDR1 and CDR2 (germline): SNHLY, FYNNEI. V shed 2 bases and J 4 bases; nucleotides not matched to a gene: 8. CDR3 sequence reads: CASSESPGQNNQPQHF. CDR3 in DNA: TGTGCCAGCAGTGAATCCCCGGGACAGAATAATCAGCCCCAGCATTTT.

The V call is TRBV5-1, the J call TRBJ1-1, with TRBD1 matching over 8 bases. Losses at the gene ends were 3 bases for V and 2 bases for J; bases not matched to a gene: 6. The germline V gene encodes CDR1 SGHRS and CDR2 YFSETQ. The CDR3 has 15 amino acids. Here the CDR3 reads CASSWGTGSNTEAFF. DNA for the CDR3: TGCGCCAGCAGCTGGGGGACAGGATCAAACACTGAAGCTTTCTTT.

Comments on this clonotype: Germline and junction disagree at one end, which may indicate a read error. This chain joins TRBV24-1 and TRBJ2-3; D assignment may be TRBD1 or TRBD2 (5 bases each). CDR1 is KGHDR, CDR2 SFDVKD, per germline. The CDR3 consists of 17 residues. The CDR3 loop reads CAISDTSGQGKADTQYF. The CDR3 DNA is TGTGCCATCAGTGATACTTCGGGGCAGGGTAAGGCAGATACGCAGTATTTT.

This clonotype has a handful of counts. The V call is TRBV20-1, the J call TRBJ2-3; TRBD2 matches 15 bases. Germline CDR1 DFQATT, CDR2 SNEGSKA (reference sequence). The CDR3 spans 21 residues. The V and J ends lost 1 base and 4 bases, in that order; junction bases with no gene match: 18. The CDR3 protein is CSARANFSPGLAGGSADTQYF. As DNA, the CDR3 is TGCAGTGCTAGAGCCAACTTTTCCCCGGGACTAGCGGGGGGAAGTGCAGATACGCAGTATTTT.

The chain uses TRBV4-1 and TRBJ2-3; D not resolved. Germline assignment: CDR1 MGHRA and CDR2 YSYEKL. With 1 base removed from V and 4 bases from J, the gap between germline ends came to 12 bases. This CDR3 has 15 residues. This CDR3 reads CASSQVQSEADTQYF. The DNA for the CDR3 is TGCGCCAGCAGCCAAGTCCAGAGTGAGGCAGATACGCAGTATTTT.

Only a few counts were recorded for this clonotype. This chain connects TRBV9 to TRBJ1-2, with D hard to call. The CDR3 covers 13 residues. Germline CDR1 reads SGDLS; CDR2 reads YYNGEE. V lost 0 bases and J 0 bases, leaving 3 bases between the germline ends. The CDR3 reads CASSVAANYGYTF. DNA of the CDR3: TGTGCCAGCAGCGTAGCAGCTAACTATGGCTACACCTTC. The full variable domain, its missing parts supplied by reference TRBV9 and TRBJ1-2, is DSGVTQTPKHLITATGQRVTLRCSPRSGDLSVYWYQQSLDQGLQFLIQYYNGEERAKGNILERFSAQQFPDLHSELNLSSLELGDSALYFCASSVAANYGYTFGSGTRLTVV.

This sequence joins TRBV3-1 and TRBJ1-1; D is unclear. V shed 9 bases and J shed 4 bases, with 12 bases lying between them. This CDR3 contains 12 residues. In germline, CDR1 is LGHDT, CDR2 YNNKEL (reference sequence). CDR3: CARLGGGTEAFF. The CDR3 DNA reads TGTGCCAGATTGGGTGGAGGCACTGAAGCTTTCTTT. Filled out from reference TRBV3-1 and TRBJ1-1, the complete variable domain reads DTAVSQTPKYLVTQMGNDKSIKCEQNLGHDTMYWYKQDSKKFLKIMFSYNNKELIINETVPNRFSPKSPDKAHLNLHINSLELGDSAVYFCARLGGGTEAFFGQGTRLTVV.

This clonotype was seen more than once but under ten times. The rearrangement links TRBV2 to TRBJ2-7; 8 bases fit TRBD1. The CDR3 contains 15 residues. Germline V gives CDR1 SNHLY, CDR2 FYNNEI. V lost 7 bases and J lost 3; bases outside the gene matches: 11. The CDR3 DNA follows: TGTGCCAGCACCCAAGGACAGGGAGTGTACTACGAGCAGTACTTC. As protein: CASTQGQGVYYEQYF.

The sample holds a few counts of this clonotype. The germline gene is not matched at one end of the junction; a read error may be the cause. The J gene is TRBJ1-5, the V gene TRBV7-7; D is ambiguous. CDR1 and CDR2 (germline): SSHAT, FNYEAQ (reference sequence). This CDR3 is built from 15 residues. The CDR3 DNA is TGTGCTAGCAGCCCGGACGGGGATAGCAATCAGCCCCAGCATTTT. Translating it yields CASSPDGDSNQPQHF.

CDR3 coding DNA: TGCAGTGCTAGAGATCCAATGTATTGGGGAAACAATCAGCCCCAGCATTTT. This encodes CSARDPMYWGNNQPQHF. The J gene is TRBJ1-5, the V gene TRBV20-1; D is unresolved. V gave up 0 bases and J gave up 3 bases, with 18 bases separating them. Germline V gene sequence: CDR1 DFQATT, CDR2 SNEGSKA (reference sequence). The CDR3 extends over 17 amino acids.

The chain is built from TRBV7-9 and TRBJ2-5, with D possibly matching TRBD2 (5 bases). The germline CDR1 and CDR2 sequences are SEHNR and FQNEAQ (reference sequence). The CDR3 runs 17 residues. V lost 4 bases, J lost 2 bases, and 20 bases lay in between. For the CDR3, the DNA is TGTGCCAGCAGCTCATCCCAGTCAGGACTGAGACAAGAGACCCAGTACTTC. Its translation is CASSSSQSGLRQETQYF.

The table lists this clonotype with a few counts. CDR3 coding DNA: TGCGCCAGCAGCCAAGAGGTGATGAACACTGAAGCTTTCTTT. It encodes CASSQEVMNTEAFF. The rearrangement joins TRBV4-3 to TRBJ1-1, with D unresolved. The length of the CDR3 is 14 residues. Germline-derived CDR1 and CDR2 are LGHNA and YSLEER. Trimming stripped 0 bases from V and 0 bases from J, with 5 bases between.

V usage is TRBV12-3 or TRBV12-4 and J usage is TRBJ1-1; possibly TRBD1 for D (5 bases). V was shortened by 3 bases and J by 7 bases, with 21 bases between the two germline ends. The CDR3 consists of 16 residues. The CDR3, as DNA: TGTGCCAGCAGTTTTCTGGGACGACCTCGGACCATTGAAGCTTTCTTT. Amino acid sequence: CASSFLGRPRTIEAFF.

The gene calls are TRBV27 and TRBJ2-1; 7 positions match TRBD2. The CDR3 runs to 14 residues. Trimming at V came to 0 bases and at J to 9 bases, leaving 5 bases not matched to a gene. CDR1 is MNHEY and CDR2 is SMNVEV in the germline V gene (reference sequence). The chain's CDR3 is CASSLSIGGSEQFF. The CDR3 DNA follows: TGTGCCAGCAGTTTATCGATTGGCGGGAGTGAGCAGTTCTTC.

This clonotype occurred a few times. The chain's CDR3 is CASSFNPGAYTF. DNA for the CDR3: TGTGCCAGCAGTTTTAATCCGGGGGCCTACACCTTC. The V gene is TRBV12-3 or TRBV12-4, the J gene TRBJ1-2, with D possibly matching TRBD1 (6 bases). The CDR3 loop spans 12 amino acids. Trimming stripped 3 bases from V and 10 bases from J, with 12 bases between.

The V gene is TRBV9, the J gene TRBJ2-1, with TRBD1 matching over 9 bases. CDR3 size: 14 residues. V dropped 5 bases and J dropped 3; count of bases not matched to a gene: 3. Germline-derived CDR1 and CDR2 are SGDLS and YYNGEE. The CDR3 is CASRGQGNYNEQFF. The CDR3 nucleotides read TGTGCCAGCAGGGGACAGGGAAACTACAATGAGCAGTTCTTC. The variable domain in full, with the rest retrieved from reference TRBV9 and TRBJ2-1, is DSGVTQTPKHLITATGQRVTLRCSPRSGDLSVYWYQQSLDQGLQFLIQYYNGEERAKGNILERFSAQQFPDLHSELNLSSLELGDSALYFCASRGQGNYNEQFFGPGTRLTVL.

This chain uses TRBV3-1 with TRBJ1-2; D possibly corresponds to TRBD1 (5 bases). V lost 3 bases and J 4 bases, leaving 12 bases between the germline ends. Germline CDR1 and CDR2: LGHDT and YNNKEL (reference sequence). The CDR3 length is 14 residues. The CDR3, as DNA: TGTGCCAGCAGCCATAGGGACTTGTTCTATGGCTACACCTTC. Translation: CASSHRDLFYGYTF.

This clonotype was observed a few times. The CDR3 sequence is CASSQGGPSNQPQHF. CDR3 in DNA: TGTGCCAGCAGTCAAGGGGGGCCGAGCAATCAGCCCCAGCATTTT. The V call is TRBV12-3 or TRBV12-4, the J call TRBJ1-5; maybe TRBD1 (6 bases). Trimming shortened V by 5 bases and J by 1 base, and 12 bases separated the two germline ends. CDR3 length equals 15 residues.

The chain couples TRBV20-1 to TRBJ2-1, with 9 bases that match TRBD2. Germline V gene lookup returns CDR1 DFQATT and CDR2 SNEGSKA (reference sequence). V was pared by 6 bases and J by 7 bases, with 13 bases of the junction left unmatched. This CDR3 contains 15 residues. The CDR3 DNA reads TGCAGTGCCCCGACGCGGGGGGGATTATATAATGAGCAGTTCTTC. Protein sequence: CSAPTRGGLYNEQFF.

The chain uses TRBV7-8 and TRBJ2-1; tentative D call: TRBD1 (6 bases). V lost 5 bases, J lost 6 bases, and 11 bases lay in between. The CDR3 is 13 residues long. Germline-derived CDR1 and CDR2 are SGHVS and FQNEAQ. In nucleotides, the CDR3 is TGTGCCAGCAGCGCCACAGGGATCAATGAGCAGTTCTTC. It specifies CASSATGINEQFF.

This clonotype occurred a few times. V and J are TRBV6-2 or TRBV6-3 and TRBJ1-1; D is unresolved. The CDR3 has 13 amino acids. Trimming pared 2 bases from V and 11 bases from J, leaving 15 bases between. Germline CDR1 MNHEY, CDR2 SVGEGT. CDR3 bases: TGTGCCAGCAGTTACGAAGCAGGAACGTACGCTTTCTTT. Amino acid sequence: CASSYEAGTYAFF.

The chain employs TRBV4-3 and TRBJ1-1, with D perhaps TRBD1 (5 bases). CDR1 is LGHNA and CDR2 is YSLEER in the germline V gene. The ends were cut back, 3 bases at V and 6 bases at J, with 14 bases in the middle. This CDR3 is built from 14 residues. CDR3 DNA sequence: TGCGCCAGCAGCCATGGACGGGGGGGGGCTGAAGCTTTCTTT. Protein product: CASSHGRGGAEAFF.

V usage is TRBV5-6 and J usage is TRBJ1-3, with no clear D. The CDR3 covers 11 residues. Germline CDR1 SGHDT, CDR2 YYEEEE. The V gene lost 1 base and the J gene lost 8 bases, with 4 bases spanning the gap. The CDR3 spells CASSLMDTIYF. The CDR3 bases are TGTGCCAGCAGCTTGATGGACACCATATATTTT.